Below, one TCR beta chain is given with its context. Here immunoSEQ multiplex PCR was the method, and the copy in TCRdb shows in-frame clones only, minus some. There are more than 150,000 clones in the sample; roughly nine tenths occur only once, and less than 25% lies in the top ten. This specimen comes from a study of blood T cell repertoires in COVID-19. Across the study: Sites across the United States, Italy and Spain contributed samples from acute and convalescent COVID-19.

Trimming removed 4 bases at V and 1 base at J, with 10 bases between. CDR3 size: 14 residues. CDR1 is LGHDT, CDR2 YNNKEL, per germline (reference sequence). Sequenced input: peripheral blood. The sequence came from a man between 65 and 80 years old with active or convalescent COVID-19. V and J are TRBV3-1 (or the pseudogene TRBV3-2) and TRBJ1-1, with no clear D. DNA of the CDR3: TGTGCCAGCAGCCCGACGACGGGGAACACTGAAGCTTTCTTT. It yields the protein CASSPTTGNTEAFF.